This T cell receptor beta chain comes out of a study of metastatic and nonmetastatic thyroid tumors. About the study: Samples came from malignant and benign thyroid patients, and repertoires were compared across blood and tumor or nodule tissue.

TCRdb reanalyzed the PCR reads with MiXCR. The table lists roughly 4,000 clones, about 35% of them singletons. Until they underwent thyroid surgery, no patient had received any treatment. V was clipped by 3 bases and J by 9 bases, with 15 bases between them. The CDR3 has 14 amino acids. Germline V lookup: CDR1 WSHSY, CDR2 SAAADI. The sequencing sample was made of adjacent normal tissue. This clonotype was obtained from a female donor with papillary thyroid cancer or a benign thyroid nodule (not recorded which). Some clones in this sample may be carry-over from other donors' samples. The rearrangement links TRBV10-2 to TRBJ2-4; TRBD1 is a possible D gene (6 bases). CDR3 coding DNA: TGCGCCAGCAGTGAAACAGGGACCGAGGGCATTCAGTACTTC. This sequence encodes CASSETGTEGIQYF.